This T cell receptor beta chain was recorded in a study of blood T cell repertoires in COVID-19. TCRdb keeps only in-frame clones here, not all; method: immunoSEQ multiplex PCR. Among 150,000 to 200,000 clones, about 80% were seen once, and the ten largest hold less than 8.5%. Germline CDR1 MRHNA, CDR2 SNTAGT. The germline V and J ends were trimmed by 3 bases and 2 bases, with 7 bases remaining between them. The CDR3 sequence is 14 residues long. All enrollees were roughly 18 to 100 years old and from 20 to 30 US areas. Cohorts were determined from participant-reported clinical history. Resolution of symptoms, clearance, or two negative PCRs was present in recovered Cohort 3 donors.

This chain joins TRBV6-4 and TRBJ2-2; D is possibly TRBD1 (6 bases). This clonotype originated in a man aged 35-49 years who had recovered from COVID-19. The sample taken for sequencing was PBMCs or T cells enriched from blood (not recorded which). The CDR3 DNA reads TGTGCCAGCAGTGAAGGGACAAACACCGGGGAGCTGTTTTTT. Translating it yields CASSEGTNTGELFF.